This T cell receptor beta chain was identified during a study of Ad26.COV2.S vaccination and SARS-CoV-2 variants. As for the study in general: Trial arm assignment for the donor was COV1001 Ad26.COV2.S. Study-wide results and caveats: From the TCR breadth and depth analyses, total T cell responses may have been underestimated. Participants in the vaccine arm had higher spike-specific TCR breadth; placebo recipients had lower.

The CDR3 spans 14 residues. Germline V lookup: CDR1 LNHDA, CDR2 SQIVND (reference sequence). The V end lost 8 bases, the J end lost 3 bases, and 16 bases lay between the germline ends. Data came from immunoSEQ multiplex PCR; TCRdb stores just in-frame clones and leaves some out. In the table there are about 370,000 clones, 80% to 90% of which are singletons. Treatment denoted: roughly 18 received Ad26.COV2.S at low or high dose, single or two shots; about five received placebo; per-sample allocation not given. Collection of the samples took place on day 63 after the first injection of vaccine or placebo. Note on this clone: Its specificity is not known.

The sequenced sample was peripheral blood, obtained in a trial of Ad26.COV2.S vaccine versus placebo. The genes are TRBV19 and TRBJ1-2; D might be TRBD1 (5 bases). The sequence was obtained from a person between 18 and 60 years old who received the Ad26.COV2.S COVID-19 vaccine or a placebo. CDR3 bases: TGTGCCAGTCGCGCGGCGGGGACTGACTATGGCTACACCTTC. This encodes CASRAAGTDYGYTF.